The present T cell receptor beta chain was sequenced within a study of response to subunit inactivated influenza vaccine. Study conclusions and caveats: There was a suggestion from the authors that each seasonal influenza vaccination recruits few new T cells.

The table lists this clonotype with many counts. Its antigen is currently unknown. The CDR3 has 14 amino acids. Germline CDR1 reads SGHRS; CDR2 reads YFSETQ. V trimming: 1 base; J trimming: 3 bases; junction bases outside the gene matches: 3. TCRdb redid the calling of the RT-PCR reads with MiXCR, one entry per CDR3 protein. Here the sample spans a few hundred thousand distinct CDR3 sequences, around 9.9% being singletons. Sample: PBMCs from blood, taken 40 to 50 days after vaccination. This TCR came from a man between 50 and 59 years old who received an inactivated influenza vaccine. This sequence joins TRBV5-1 and TRBJ1-2, with TRBD1 matching over 7 bases. CDR3 nucleotide sequence: TGCGCCAGCAGCTTGCACAGGGGTGACTATGGCTACACCTTC. Its protein is CASSLHRGDYGYTF. Combining the CDR3 with reference TRBV5-1 and TRBJ1-2 gives the whole variable domain KAGVTQTPRYLIKTRGQQVTLSCSPISGHRSVSWYQQTPGQGLQFLFEYFSETQRNKGNFPGRFSGRQFSNSRSEMNVSTLELGDSALYLCASSLHRGDYGYTFGSGTRLTVV.